The 5 T cell receptor beta chains below all came from one sample that was sequenced in a study of control samples from healthy donors and cancer patients (dated by TCRdb to 2019 to 2021). Libraries were prepared through the immunoSEQ multiplex PCR assay. Sourced from immuneACCESS, this table was stored by TCRdb with only in-frame sequences that have V and J called. A share of the clones is absent; for the studies checked, an unresolved V gene accounts for under half, and the remainder has no known explanation. The sample table lists some 140,000 clones, over 85% of them with a count of one. The ten largest clonotypes hold over 9% of the sample. The sample was blood. Receptor source: a man aged 25-45 years in good health.

This clone was seen once. This rearrangement joins TRBV24-1 to TRBJ2-2, with TRBD1 matching 8 bases. V dropped 9 bases and J dropped 3; count of bases not matched to a gene: 8. Germline CDR1 KGHDR, CDR2 SFDVKD. This CDR3 spans 15 amino acids. Here the CDR3 reads CATADRAGDTGELFF. CDR3 DNA: TGTGCCACCGCGGACAGGGCTGGGGACACCGGGGAGCTGTTTTTT.

The chain carries TRBV11-2 and TRBJ2-1; 8 bases fit TRBD2. Germline V CDR1 and CDR2: SGHAT, FQNNGV. This CDR3 has 15 residues. The V and J ends lost 6 bases and 0 bases, in that order; junction bases with no gene match: 4. CDR3 sequence reads: CASRPTSGSYNEQFF. The CDR3 nucleotides are TGTGCCAGCAGACCCACTAGCGGCTCCTACAATGAGCAGTTCTTC.

V is TRBV24-1 and J is TRBJ1-4; 10 bases align to TRBD1. CDR3 length: 20 amino acids. Per germline, CDR1 KGHDR and CDR2 SFDVKD. With 3 bases clipped from V and 3 bases from J, the junction kept 15 bases outside the gene matches. The CDR3 DNA is TGTGCCACCAGTGATATTCGTTTTGGACAGGGGGATATGGCTAATGAAAAACTGTTTTTT. Protein: CATSDIRFGQGDMANEKLFF.

The rearrangement uses TRBV6-5 and TRBJ2-5, with D hard to call. CDR3 size: 13 residues. Between the trimmed V and J ends, which lost 4 bases and 5 bases, there was a span of 11 bases. Germline-derived CDR1 and CDR2 are MNHEY and SVGAGI. The chain's CDR3 is CASSSFVFETQYF. The DNA for the CDR3 is TGTGCCAGCAGTTCCTTTGTGTTTGAGACCCAGTACTTC.

The J gene is TRBJ2-1, the V gene TRBV5-4, with 7 bases lining up with TRBD2. The CDR3 runs 14 residues. CDR1 SGHNT and CDR2 YYREEE come from the germline V gene (reference sequence). V shed 3 bases and J 8 bases; nucleotides not matched to a gene: 8. CDR3 in amino acids: CASSSGREVDEQFF. The CDR3 nucleotides are TGTGCCAGCAGCTCGGGGAGGGAGGTCGATGAGCAGTTCTTC.